The T cell receptor (beta chain) described here comes from a study of CD8 T cells in Susac syndrome (dated by TCRdb to the late 2010s). Regarding the study in general: Whether CD8+ T cell activation and differentiation in Susac syndrome was antigen driven was tested using repertoire sequencing. The study compared CD8+ T cell repertoire clonality among 11 to 12 healthy donors, around 14 Susac syndrome patients and 15 multiple sclerosis patients.

RNA was extracted with the RNeasy kit and roughly 0.5 to 1 ug was reverse transcribed using random hexamers. TCR beta CDR3 regions were amplified with the immunoSEQ multiplex PCR assay covering 54 Vbeta and 13 Jbeta segments. To correct PCR amplification bias, a synthetic template baseline was used for both primer optimization and computational correction. Concerning the study's data processing: Reads were assigned to V, D and J genes according to IMGT and analyzed in immunoSEQ Analyzer, with only productive sequences retained. Clonality was calculated as one minus the Shannon entropy normalized by log2 of the number of productive unique sequences. For each patient and control, public and private clones were evaluated among the 100 most prevalent clones. Clones were defined as Susac-specific if absent from the healthy and MS cohorts, from 900 to 1,300 published viral clones and from other ImmuneACCESS disease sequences. The public reads were run again by TCRdb, first through fastp at Q25 and then through MiXCR, and only productive beta chains were kept. Each entry is one CDR3 protein sequence, shown with its most common DNA and genes. The V and J calls reflect TCRdb's pipeline rather than the authors' work. This sample lists about 120,000 distinct CDR3 sequences; around 92% were detected once. About 0.12% of the sample rests with the top ten.

Comments on this clonotype: The antigen it binds to is not known. No base quality values were provided; no much bigger clone lies one nucleotide off.

Including the terminal cysteine and phenylalanine, the CDR3 comprises 13 residues. The retained sequence is limited to the CDR3, 39 bases, with the frame set at the first base. From the germline V gene, CDR1 is WSHSY and CDR2 is SAAADI. The junction carries 9 bases between V and J, which are trimmed by 9 bases and 0 bases respectively. The paper's findings and limits, for the study overall: The study acknowledged that relatively few individuals were included in the TCR sequencing and HLA analysis.

High-throughput TCR beta sequencing profiled peripheral blood CD8+ and CD4+ T cells from healthy donors, Susac syndrome patients and multiple sclerosis patients. Healthy donors were age- and sex-matched controls. Bulk CD8+ and CD4+ T cells were purified magnetically by negative isolation, whereas CD8+ TEMRA cells were enriched by FACS. Blood was collected in EDTA tubes and processed within 24 hours, with PBMCs isolated through density gradient centrifugation. PBMCs intended for TCR sequencing were cryopreserved in liquid nitrogen and thawed later in a water bath at 37 degrees C. The sorted or isolated CD4+, CD8+ and CD8+ TEMRA cells reached a purity of at least 90%.

Sequencing was performed on CD8+ T cells from PBMCs. This TCR came from a human donor in good health. The rearrangement joined TRBV10-2 to TRBJ1-5; the D gene remains uncertain. The encoded CDR3 is CASVSHSNQPQHF. The nucleotide sequence reads TGCGCCAGTGTATCCCATAGCAATCAGCCCCAGCATTTT.